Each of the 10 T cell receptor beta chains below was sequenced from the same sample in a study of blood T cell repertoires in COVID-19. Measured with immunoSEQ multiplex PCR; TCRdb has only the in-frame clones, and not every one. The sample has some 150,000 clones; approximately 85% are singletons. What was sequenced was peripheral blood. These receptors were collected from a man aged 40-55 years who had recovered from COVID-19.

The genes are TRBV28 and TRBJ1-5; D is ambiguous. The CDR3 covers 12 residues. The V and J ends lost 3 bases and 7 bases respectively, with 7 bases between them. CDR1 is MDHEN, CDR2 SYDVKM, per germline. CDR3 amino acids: CASSFTLQPQHF. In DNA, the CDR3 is TGTGCCAGCAGTTTTACTTTACAGCCCCAGCATTTT.

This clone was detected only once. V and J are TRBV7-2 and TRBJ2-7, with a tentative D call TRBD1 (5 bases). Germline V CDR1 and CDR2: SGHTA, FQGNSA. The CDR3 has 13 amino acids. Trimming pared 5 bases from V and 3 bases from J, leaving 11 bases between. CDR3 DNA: TGTGCCAGCAGCCCCAGGGTCCACTACGAGCAGTACTTC. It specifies CASSPRVHYEQYF.

The CDR3 coding sequence is TGTGCCAGCAGCTTGAACAGATTCTACGAGCAGTACTTC. This sequence encodes CASSLNRFYEQYF. V is TRBV5-4 and J is TRBJ2-7; no reliable D call. Germline values: CDR1 SGHNT, CDR2 YYREEE (reference sequence). The CDR3 covers 13 residues. V shed 1 base and J shed 3 bases, with 8 bases lying between them.

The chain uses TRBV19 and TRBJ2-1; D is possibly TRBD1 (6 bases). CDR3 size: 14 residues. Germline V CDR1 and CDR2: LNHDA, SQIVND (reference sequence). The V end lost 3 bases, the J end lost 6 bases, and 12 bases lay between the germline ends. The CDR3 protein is CASSIYRVGNEQFF. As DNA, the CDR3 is TGTGCCAGTAGTATTTACAGGGTAGGCAATGAGCAGTTCTTC. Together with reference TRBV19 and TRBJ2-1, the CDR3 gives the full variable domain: DGGITQSPKYLFRKEGQNVTLSCEQNLNHDAMYWYRQDPGQGLRLIYYSQIVNDFQKGDIAEGYSVSREKKESFPLTVTSAQKNPTAFYLCASSIYRVGNEQFFGPGTRLTVL.

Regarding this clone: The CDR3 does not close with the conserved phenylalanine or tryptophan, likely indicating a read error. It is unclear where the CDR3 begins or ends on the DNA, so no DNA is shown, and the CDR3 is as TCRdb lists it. The CDR3 protein is CASSTGTSGFTRIRA. The chain employs TRBV6-5 and TRBJ2-3; TRBD2 is taken as the D call from the table, unchecked against the DNA. The length of the CDR3 is 15 amino acids, counting both ends. Germline CDR1 is MNHEY and CDR2 is SVGAGI.

The CDR3 sequence is CASTPGIHQPQHF. The CDR3 DNA sequence: TGTGCCAGCACCCCGGGGATTCACCAGCCCCAGCATTTT. This rearrangement joins TRBV6-5 to TRBJ1-5; unclear D gene. The germline V and J ends were trimmed by 7 bases and 7 bases, with 14 bases remaining between them. CDR3 size: 13 residues. Germline loops: CDR1 MNHEY, CDR2 SVGAGI.

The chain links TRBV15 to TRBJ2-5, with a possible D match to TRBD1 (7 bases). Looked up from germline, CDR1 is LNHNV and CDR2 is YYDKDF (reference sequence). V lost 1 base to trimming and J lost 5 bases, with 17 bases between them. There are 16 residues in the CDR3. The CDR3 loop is CATSRVRGVGLETQYF. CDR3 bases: TGTGCCACCAGCAGAGTCAGGGGGGTAGGTTTGGAGACCCAGTACTTC.

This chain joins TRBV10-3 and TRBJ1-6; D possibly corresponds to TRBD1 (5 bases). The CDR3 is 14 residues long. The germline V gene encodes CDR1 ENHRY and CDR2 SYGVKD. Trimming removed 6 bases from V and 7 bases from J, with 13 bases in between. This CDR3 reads CAISHGTGNSPLHF. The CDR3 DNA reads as TGTGCCATCAGCCACGGGACTGGGAATTCACCCCTCCACTTT.

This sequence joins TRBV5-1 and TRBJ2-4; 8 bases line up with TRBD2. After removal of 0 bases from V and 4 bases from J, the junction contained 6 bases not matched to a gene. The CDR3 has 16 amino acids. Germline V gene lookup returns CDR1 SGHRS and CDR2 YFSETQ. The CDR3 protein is CASSLVVSGVKNIQYF. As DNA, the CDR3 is TGCGCCAGCAGCTTGGTTGTTAGCGGGGTGAAAAACATTCAGTACTTC. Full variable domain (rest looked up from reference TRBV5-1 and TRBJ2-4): KAGVTQTPRYLIKTRGQQVTLSCSPISGHRSVSWYQQTPGQGLQFLFEYFSETQRNKGNFPGRFSGRQFSNSRSEMNVSTLELGDSALYLCASSLVVSGVKNIQYFGAGTRLSVL.

CDR3 sequence reads: CATRQGGEQYF. DNA of the CDR3: TGTGCCACTCGCCAGGGCGGCGAGCAGTACTTC. V is TRBV27 and J is TRBJ2-7, with a possible D match to TRBD1 (5 bases). V was trimmed by 10 bases and J by 6 bases, leaving 13 bases between them. The CDR3 sequence is 11 residues long. CDR1 is MNHEY, CDR2 SMNVEV, per germline (reference sequence).